Each of the 30 T cell receptor beta chains below was sequenced from the same sample in a study of neoadjuvant nivolumab and ipilimumab in lung cancer. Repertoires were generated with immunoSEQ multiplex PCR, while TCRdb's copy carries only in-frame clones and drops some. There are about 7,700 clones in the sample; 89% occur only once, and roughly 2.3% lies in the top ten. The sequenced sample was tumor tissue, obtained after neoadjuvant nivolumab, alone or with ipilimumab, at or shortly before surgery. All receptors come from an adult with non-small cell lung cancer. Some clones in this sample may be carry-over from other donors' samples.

V is TRBV30 and J is TRBJ1-5; no clear D. Germline CDR1 GTSNPN, CDR2 SVGIG (reference sequence). Trimming removed 1 base at V and 7 bases at J, with 8 bases between. There are 12 residues in the CDR3. The CDR3 spells CAWSDSGQPQHF. The DNA for the CDR3 is TGTGCCTGGAGTGATTCGGGGCAGCCCCAGCATTTT. The full variable domain, rest sourced from reference TRBV30 and TRBJ1-5, is SQTIHQWPATLVQPVGSPLSLECTVEGTSNPNLYWYRQAAGRGLQLLFYSVGIGQISSEVPQNLSASRPQDRQFILSSKKLLLSDSGFYLCAWSDSGQPQHFGDGTRLSIL.

The rearrangement joins TRBV11-2 to TRBJ2-7; D might be TRBD1 (5 bases). The length of the CDR3 is 15 residues. Germline CDR1 reads SGHAT; CDR2 reads FQNNGV. Trimming removed 1 base at V and 6 bases at J, with 16 bases between. CDR3 bases: TGTGCCAGCAGCTTAGGGAGCCAGGGTGGTGGCGAGCAGTACTTC. This translates into CASSLGSQGGGEQYF.

CDR3 sequence: CASRSAGDNEQFF. CDR3 coding DNA: TGCGCCAGCCGGTCAGCGGGAGACAATGAGCAGTTCTTC. This chain connects TRBV10-1 to TRBJ2-1; 8 nucleotides match TRBD2. Germline V gene lookup returns CDR1 WNHNN and CDR2 SYGVQD (reference sequence). J lost 5 bases, V lost 8 bases, and 5 bases had no gene match. The CDR3 is 13 residues long.

This rearrangement joins TRBV5-1 to TRBJ2-1, with 12 bases fitting TRBD2. The CDR3 runs to 15 residues. Germline trimming cut 3 bases from V and 7 bases from J; bases unmatched to any gene: 5. CDR1 and CDR2 (germline): SGHRS, YFSETQ. CDR3: CASSSGLAGNNEQFF. The CDR3 nucleotides read TGCGCCAGCAGCTCTGGACTAGCGGGGAATAATGAGCAGTTCTTC.

The V call is TRBV5-6, the J call TRBJ2-7, with D possibly being TRBD2 (6 bases). Germline V CDR1 and CDR2: SGHDT, YYEEEE. The CDR3 has 16 amino acids. V gave up 3 bases and J gave up 4 bases, with 20 bases separating them. The CDR3 protein is CASSSVSGNGFYEQYF. The CDR3 DNA reads as TGTGCCAGCAGCTCGGTTAGCGGAAACGGATTTTACGAGCAGTACTTC.

This chain joins TRBV19 and TRBJ2-5; 7 bases are a match to TRBD1. Trimming cost V 4 bases and J 1 base; bases outside gene matches: 0. The CDR3 loop spans 13 amino acids. The germline V gene encodes CDR1 LNHDA and CDR2 SQIVND (reference sequence). The CDR3 nucleotides read TGTGCCAGTAGTACAGGGGGCCAAGAGACCCAGTACTTC. Residues: CASSTGGQETQYF.

This clone appeared once. The CDR3 loop reads CASSFMGPPVADTQYF. CDR3 coding DNA: TGTGCCAGCAGCTTTATGGGGCCACCGGTCGCAGATACGCAGTATTTT. V and J are TRBV7-6 and TRBJ2-3, with TRBD1 as a possible D gene (5 bases). V was pared by 3 bases and J by 4 bases, with 17 bases between. Looked up from germline, CDR1 is SGHVS and CDR2 is FNYEAQ. The CDR3 spans 16 residues.

The V and J genes are TRBV29-1 and TRBJ1-2; 11 positions agree with TRBD1. Trimming cost V 3 bases and J 5 bases; bases outside gene matches: 5. The length of the CDR3 is 14 residues. From germline, CDR1 is SQVTM and CDR2 ANQGSEA. The CDR3 region is CSVEHGTGGYGYTF. The DNA of the CDR3 is TGCAGCGTTGAGCACGGGACAGGGGGGTATGGCTACACCTTC.

The V call is TRBV27, the J call TRBJ1-2; TRBD1 matches 7 bases. This CDR3 comprises 16 residues. Germline V gene sequence: CDR1 MNHEY, CDR2 SMNVEV (reference sequence). Trimming removed 6 bases from V and 5 bases from J; junction bases left unmatched: 15. Here the CDR3 DNA reads TGTGCCAGCAGCCCACAGGGGTCTTGGGCGGGGTATGGCTACACCTTC. It is translated as CASSPQGSWAGYGYTF.

The genes are TRBV5-1 and TRBJ2-1, with 7 bases that match TRBD1. This CDR3 spans 17 amino acids. Losses at the gene ends were 4 bases for V and 0 bases for J; bases not matched to a gene: 10. CDR1 and CDR2 from the germline V gene are SGHRS and YFSETQ. For the CDR3, the DNA is TGCGCCAGCAGCCTGACGGGACAGCGGAGCTCCTACAATGAGCAGTTCTTC. Translated: CASSLTGQRSSYNEQFF.

The V and J genes are TRBV7-3 and TRBJ2-3; D perhaps matches TRBD2 (5 bases). The CDR3 is 15 residues long. Germline CDR1 is SGHTA and CDR2 is FQGTGA. V was pared by 2 bases and J by 4 bases, with 13 bases between. The CDR3 loop is CASSLSGRMPDTQYF. CDR3 nucleotide sequence: TGTGCCAGCAGCTTATCTGGGAGAATGCCAGATACGCAGTATTTT.

V usage is TRBV18 and J usage is TRBJ1-1, with TRBD1 as a possible D gene (6 bases). The CDR3 runs 15 residues. CDR1 KGHSH and CDR2 LQKENI come from the germline V gene. The germline V and J ends were trimmed by 2 bases and 3 bases, with 13 bases remaining between them. The CDR3 region is CASSPRGSIDTEAFF. DNA of the CDR3: TGTGCCAGCTCACCAAGGGGGTCTATAGACACTGAAGCTTTCTTT.

V gene TRBV6-5 combines with J gene TRBJ2-1; the match to TRBD2 covers 7 bases. CDR1 is MNHEY and CDR2 is SVGAGI in the germline V gene. V dropped 10 bases and J dropped 0; count of bases not matched to a gene: 9. The CDR3 is 15 residues long. The CDR3 DNA sequence: TGTGCCATCCCTCGGGGAGGGAGCTCCTACAATGAGCAGTTCTTC. Its translation: CAIPRGGSSYNEQFF.

This rearrangement joins TRBV5-1 to TRBJ2-1; 9 bases map to TRBD2. The V segment lost 0 bases and the J segment 10 bases; nucleotides outside the gene matches: 5. The germline gives CDR1 SGHRS, CDR2 YFSETQ. The CDR3 consists of 14 residues. The CDR3 loop is CASSLGTSVREQFF. DNA for the CDR3: TGCGCCAGCAGCTTGGGGACTAGCGTCAGGGAGCAGTTCTTC.

The CDR3 region has the DNA TGTGCCACCAGCACATCCCAAAACATTCAGTACTTC. It encodes CATSTSQNIQYF. The rearrangement uses TRBV15 and TRBJ2-4; D remains ambiguous. The germline V gene encodes CDR1 LNHNV and CDR2 YYDKDF (reference sequence). V lost 4 bases and J 5 bases, leaving 6 bases between the germline ends. This CDR3 has 12 residues. Full variable domain (missing parts from reference TRBV15 and TRBJ2-4): DAMVIQNPRYQVTQFGKPVTLSCSQTLNHNVMYWYQQKSSQAPKLLFHYYDKDFNNEADTPDNFQSRRPNTSFCFLDIRSPGLGDTAMYLCATSTSQNIQYFGAGTRLSVL.

The chain uses TRBV29-1 and TRBJ2-3; D not certain. This CDR3 region has 13 residues. V lost 3 bases to trimming and J lost 2 bases, with 9 bases between them. CDR1 SQVTM and CDR2 ANQGSEA come from the germline V gene. CDR3 nucleotides: TGCAGCGTTGAGGGCCAAGACACAGATACGCAGTATTTT. It encodes CSVEGQDTDTQYF.

The chain recombines TRBV27 with TRBJ2-5, with D unclear. Germline lookup yields CDR1 MNHEY and CDR2 SMNVEV (reference sequence). The CDR3 extends over 14 amino acids. V gave up 6 bases and J gave up 2 bases, with 13 bases separating them. The CDR3 here is CASSHRRKQETQYF. CDR3 DNA sequence: TGTGCCAGCAGCCACCGAAGGAAACAAGAGACCCAGTACTTC.

The chain carries TRBV6-5 and TRBJ1-5; no firm D call. CDR3 length: 14 amino acids. With 6 bases removed from V and 3 bases from J, the gap between germline ends came to 12 bases. Germline CDR1 is MNHEY and CDR2 is SVGAGI. Here the CDR3 reads CASRAGGFNQPQHF. Here the CDR3 DNA reads TGTGCCAGCAGGGCGGGTGGTTTCAATCAGCCCCAGCATTTT.

The chain carries TRBV2 and TRBJ2-7, with D possibly matching TRBD2 (5 bases). The CDR3 spans 14 residues. The ends were cut back, 6 bases at V and 5 bases at J, with 17 bases in the middle. Germline V gives CDR1 SNHLY, CDR2 FYNNEI. The CDR3, as DNA: TGTGCCAGCAGACCCAGGCCGCGGGTAGACGAGCAGTACTTC. This encodes CASRPRPRVDEQYF.

The V gene is TRBV29-1, the J gene TRBJ2-1; tentatively, D is TRBD1 (6 bases). V was shortened by 2 bases and J by 7 bases, with 12 bases between the two germline ends. The CDR3 totals 13 residues. Germline lookup yields CDR1 SQVTM and CDR2 ANQGSEA. CDR3 protein: CSVEKDSVNEQFF. The CDR3 DNA reads as TGCAGCGTTGAAAAGGACAGTGTAAATGAGCAGTTCTTC.

The rearrangement joins TRBV18 to TRBJ2-3; D is perhaps TRBD1 (5 bases). CDR1 and CDR2 from the germline V gene are KGHSH and LQKENI. The CDR3 has 15 amino acids. V gave up 3 bases and J gave up 2 bases, with 12 bases separating them. CDR3 in DNA: TGTGCCAGCTCACCCGACCAGACAGTCACAGATACGCAGTATTTT. Amino acid sequence: CASSPDQTVTDTQYF.

V usage is TRBV5-1 and J usage is TRBJ2-1, with D hard to call. Trimming left V 6 bases short and J 5 bases short, with 12 bases between. The CDR3 has 13 residues. Germline V gene sequence: CDR1 SGHRS, CDR2 YFSETQ. The CDR3 sequence is CASNIVGDNEQFF. CDR3 in DNA: TGCGCCAGCAATATTGTCGGAGACAATGAGCAGTTCTTC.

The V call is TRBV7-9, the J call TRBJ2-1; no clear D. The CDR3 extends over 13 amino acids. The germline V gene encodes CDR1 SEHNR and CDR2 FQNEAQ (reference sequence). The V and J ends lost 2 bases and 9 bases respectively, with 11 bases between them. This CDR3 reads CASSLSAVSEQFF. CDR3 sequence (DNA): TGTGCCAGCAGCTTATCCGCAGTGAGTGAGCAGTTCTTC.

V and J are TRBV5-1 and TRBJ1-3; no clear D gene. The CDR3 extends over 14 amino acids. Germline V gives CDR1 SGHRS, CDR2 YFSETQ. Trimming cost V 1 base and J 4 bases, with 9 bases left between them. The CDR3 here is CASSLNSLGNTIYF. Here the CDR3 DNA reads TGCGCCAGCAGCTTGAACAGTCTGGGAAACACCATATATTTT.

This sequence joins TRBV27 and TRBJ1-4; possible D gene TRBD1, 5 bases. The length of the CDR3 is 14 residues. Germline V gives CDR1 MNHEY, CDR2 SMNVEV (reference sequence). V was shortened by 5 bases and J by 4 bases, with 11 bases between the two germline ends. CDR3 in amino acids: CASSLWGGNEKLFF. The CDR3, as DNA: TGTGCCAGCAGTCTCTGGGGCGGTAATGAAAAACTGTTTTTT.

The chain uses TRBV10-3 and TRBJ2-3; TRBD2 aligns across 7 bases. CDR1 and CDR2 from the germline V gene are ENHRY and SYGVKD. The CDR3 is 14 amino acids. V lost 8 bases to trimming and J lost 2 bases; unmatched junction nucleotides: 7. CDR3 sequence (DNA): TGTGCCATCGAGGCAGCGGGGAACACAGATACGCAGTATTTT. This encodes CAIEAAGNTDTQYF.

V gene TRBV30 combines with J gene TRBJ2-1, with 8 positions matching TRBD2. CDR1 and CDR2 (germline): GTSNPN, SVGIG (reference sequence). Trimming at V came to 6 bases and at J to 10 bases, leaving 14 bases not matched to a gene. The length of the CDR3 is 14 residues. CDR3 in DNA: TGTGCCTGTCCCAGCGGGAGAAGCTTGGGAGAGCAGTTCTTC. The encoded protein is CACPSGRSLGEQFF.

The genes are TRBV11-2 and TRBJ2-2; 9 positions agree with TRBD1. CDR3 length equals 16 residues. CDR1 and CDR2 from the germline V gene are SGHAT and FQNNGV. V dropped 3 bases and J dropped 6; count of bases not matched to a gene: 8. Written as DNA, the CDR3 is TGTGCCAGCAGCTTCGCCGGGACAGGGAAATCCGGGGAGCTGTTTTTT. Its protein product is CASSFAGTGKSGELFF.

The chain employs TRBV5-6 and TRBJ2-7; D perhaps matches TRBD1 (7 bases). V was shortened by 2 bases and J by 2 bases, with 14 bases between the two germline ends. CDR1 SGHDT and CDR2 YYEEEE come from the germline V gene. This CDR3 region has 15 residues. CDR3 sequence: CASSFFRGRTYEQYF. CDR3 nucleotide sequence: TGTGCCAGCAGCTTCTTCAGGGGGAGGACCTACGAGCAGTACTTC.

V and J are TRBV2 and TRBJ2-2, with D perhaps TRBD1 (7 bases). CDR3 length: 16 residues. Trimming stripped 10 bases from V and 0 bases from J, with 18 bases between. CDR1 is SNHLY and CDR2 is FYNNEI in the germline V gene. The DNA for the CDR3 is TGTGCCACCAAGGATGGAGGGACAGCGAACACCGGGGAGCTGTTTTTT. It encodes CATKDGGTANTGELFF.